The clone carrying this T cell receptor (beta chain) was seen at least ten times. Its matching antigen is unknown. The sample originates from a study of identical twins. Unique molecular identifiers were present on the cDNA, which also gained a universal primer site by template switching. One entry per CDR3 protein results from TCRdb running MiXCR on the 5' RACE reads. The sample consists of around 230,000 distinct CDR3 sequences, around 10% of them appearing once. Study results and caveats: Shared out-of-frame alpha sequences (those common to twins) showed excess low generation probability. The study reached conclusions through statistical analysis that was cross-sectional, not following the same donors.

All of the donors were Caucasians in good health. Trimming cost V 5 bases and J 10 bases, with 11 bases left between them. This CDR3 is 11 amino acids long. The chain has TRBV12-3 or TRBV12-4 and TRBJ1-1; D remains ambiguous. The sequence derives from a young woman in good health. The specimen was memory (CD45RO+) T cells sorted from blood. CDR3 sequence (DNA): TGTGCCAGCAGTCTGACATCGCTAGCTTTCTTT. This codes for CASSLTSLAFF.